This T cell receptor beta chain was sequenced for a study of control samples from healthy donors and cancer patients. Sequencing was performed with immunoSEQ multiplex PCR; in TCRdb, only in-frame clones are kept and a portion is missing. The data hold under 150,000 clones, with about nine tenths observed a single time. The CDR3 consists of 16 residues. Trimming left V 5 bases short and J 3 bases short, with 20 bases between. Germline V gives CDR1 MNHEY, CDR2 SVGEGT. The sequence was obtained from a man aged 50 to 60 with head and neck cancer. The rearrangement links TRBV6-2 or TRBV6-3 to TRBJ2-7; weak D call: TRBD1 (6 bases). The sample comprised PBMCs. The CDR3 protein is CASSISPQGRRYEQYF. The CDR3 nucleotides are TGTGCCAGCAGTATATCCCCACAGGGAAGGCGCTACGAGCAGTACTTC.